This TCR beta chain was identified during a study of OX40 agonist ivuxolimab in advanced cancers. Study as a whole: Participants could have had prior anti-PD-1, anti-PD-L1 or anti-CTLA-4 therapy, and approximately 40% had some.

Patients were ineligible given autoimmune disease history or systemic immunosuppression. Baseline was the first blood sampling point, followed by cycle 4 day 1 and cycle 7 day 1. For this clone: Its antigen remains unidentified.

The V gene lost 6 bases and the J gene lost 6 bases, with 17 bases spanning the gap. The CDR3 is made up of 15 amino acids. Germline V gene sequence: CDR1 MDHEN, CDR2 SYDVKM. Here immunoSEQ multiplex PCR was the method, and the copy in TCRdb shows in-frame clones only, minus some. The repertoire has over 90,000 clones, 65% to 90% of them found once; the top ten carry just under 2%. Study-wide points: CD8+ T cells averaged more expanded clones than CD4+.

This TCR was recovered from an adult with an advanced solid tumor such as melanoma, head and neck, liver or kidney cancer. The specimen was CD4+ or CD8+ T cells sorted from blood, collected in a trial of the OX40 agonist ivuxolimab. The chain joins TRBV28 to TRBJ2-2, with D possibly TRBD2 on 6 matching bases. The CDR3: CASSPGGVKSGELFF. CDR3 DNA sequence: TGTGCCAGCAGCCCCGGCGGGGTAAAGTCCGGGGAGCTGTTTTTT.